This entry describes one T cell receptor (beta chain). Its antigen remains undetermined. Per-nucleotide qualities are absent, and no much larger clonotype sits a single base away. Sequences SGHRS (CDR1) and YFSETQ (CDR2) are obtained from the germline V gene. Taken from cysteine to phenylalanine, the CDR3 has 14 residues. Only CDR3 DNA remains: 42 bases, in frame from the first base. Trimming takes 4 bases from V and 3 bases from J, and the germline ends sit 13 bases apart. Enrolling through a virtual design, the prospective study's participants ranged in age from roughly 18 to 100 years and lived across more than 20 United States geographic areas. Cohort assignment in the prospective study relied on participant-reported clinical history from a screening survey and a study questionnaire. For ImmuneRACE Cohort 3, a participant was defined as recovered based on two consecutive negative NP/OP PCR tests, clearance by a healthcare professional, or resolution of symptoms. Mobile phlebotomists in the prospective study collected whole blood, serum and a nasopharyngeal or oropharyngeal swab from every participant. Additional blood draws and questionnaires over an approximately 2-month period could optionally be provided by prospective study participants. Before DNA extraction, blood samples from the prospective study were shipped at room temperature or frozen.

The data derive from a study of blood T cell repertoires in COVID-19 (TCRdb year 2020). About the study as a whole: Collaborator samples came from the United States, Italy and Spain and covered acute and convalescent phases of COVID-19. The material from the prospective study consisted of cDNA or gDNA derived from T cells, B-cell-depleted T cells, or PBMCs. Where available, HLA class I and class II types were taken from metadata supplied by the sample provider and were not determined by assay-based typing. Deeply sampled blood TCRbeta repertoires from subjects exposed to, actively infected with, or recovered from COVID-19 were included in the dataset. The samples were drawn from two sources: the first 160 participants of the ongoing ImmuneRACE study, and 950 to 1,500 subjects contributed by 6 global collaborators. Nearly every sample came with metadata listing a de-identified subject ID, COVID-19 status, age in years and sex. The repertoires were released in a freely available public database meant as a resource for research on the immune response to SARS-CoV-2.

Summary of the overall study and its limitations: The amount of clinical and demographic metadata varied by source and participant and was provided uncurated.

The immunoSEQ Assay, a bias-controlled multiplex PCR, was used to amplify TCRbeta CDR3 regions from genomic DNA. The authors processed their data as follows. The number of nucleated cells in each sample was estimated by amplification of reference gene primers within the assay. To quantify the absolute abundance of each unique TCRbeta CDR3 rearrangement, sequence reads were collapsed and filtered. For each sample, productive Simpson clonality was calculated by taking the square root of Simpson's diversity index across productive rearrangements. Not all clones reach the TCRdb copy of this immuneACCESS table, which keeps in-frame sequences only. Checked studies attribute under half of the gap to unresolved V genes and leave the rest unexplained. The DNA was the basis for D and trimming; V, J and clone size are from that table. A total of a few hundred thousand clones appear in this sample, around 87% of them only once. More than 0.8% of the sample is taken by the ten largest.

Recombination linked TRBV5-1 to TRBJ1-2, with TRBD1 perhaps the D gene, on 5 matching bases. Sequences were obtained from PBMCs or T cells enriched from blood (not recorded which). This receptor was taken from a man aged 18 to 30 who had recovered from COVID-19. The nucleotide sequence reads as follows: TGCGCCAGCAGCCAGGGTCCGGGGGACTATGGCTACACCTTC. This is translated as CASSQGPGDYGYTF.